These 23 T cell receptor beta chains originate from one sample sequenced in a study of blood T cell repertoires in COVID-19. Clones were read by immunoSEQ multiplex PCR, and TCRdb kept only the in-frame ones, dropping some. The sample carries a few hundred thousand clones, about four fifths recorded once. The sample consisted of PBMCs or T cells enriched from blood (not recorded which). Receptors originate from a woman aged 50 to 60 who had recovered from COVID-19.

This chain links TRBV5-1 with TRBJ1-2; no clear D. Germline lookup yields CDR1 SGHRS and CDR2 YFSETQ. V was shortened by 9 bases and J by 2 bases, with 17 bases between the two germline ends. The CDR3 has 14 residues. CDR3 sequence (DNA): TGCGCCACCATGGCGGAGGGTGGAAACTATGGCTACACCTTC. Translation gives CATMAEGGNYGYTF.

The gene calls are TRBV12-3 or TRBV12-4 and TRBJ2-1, with D possibly TRBD2 on 5 matching bases. V lost 8 bases, J lost 7 bases, and 9 bases lay in between. The length of the CDR3 is 11 residues. CDR3 bases: TGTGCCAGCGGATCGGGAAATGAGCAGTTCTTC. Its translation: CASGSGNEQFF.

This clone was recorded a few times. This sequence joins TRBV5-1 and TRBJ2-5; a weak D match, TRBD2 (5 bases). Trimming took 0 bases from V and 7 from J, leaving 7 bases between them. In germline, CDR1 is SGHRS, CDR2 YFSETQ. This CDR3 region has 12 residues. This chain's CDR3 is CASSLVEGTQYF. The CDR3 DNA reads as TGCGCCAGCAGCTTGGTCGAGGGGACCCAGTACTTC. Combining the CDR3 with reference TRBV5-1 and TRBJ2-5 gives the whole variable domain KAGVTQTPRYLIKTRGQQVTLSCSPISGHRSVSWYQQTPGQGLQFLFEYFSETQRNKGNFPGRFSGRQFSNSRSEMNVSTLELGDSALYLCASSLVEGTQYFGPGTRLLVL.

The chain carries TRBV5-4 and TRBJ1-1; TRBD1 matches 8 bases. The CDR3 covers 14 residues. The germline V gene encodes CDR1 SGHNT and CDR2 YYREEE (reference sequence). Trimming cost V 4 bases and J 6 bases; bases outside gene matches: 8. This chain's CDR3 is CASSRIDRGSEAFF. The CDR3 DNA is TGTGCCAGCAGCAGAATCGACAGGGGCTCTGAAGCTTTCTTT.

The J gene is TRBJ1-3, the V gene TRBV4-2; unclear D gene. Looked up from germline, CDR1 is LGHNA and CDR2 is YNFKEQ. CDR3 length: 13 amino acids. Trimming took 4 bases from V and 8 from J, leaving 12 bases between them. DNA of the CDR3: TGTGCCAGCAGCCCCCCTTCCGGGGACACCATATATTTT. Amino acid sequence: CASSPPSGDTIYF.

The CDR3 is CASSDRDTANYGYTF. DNA for the CDR3: TGTGCCAGCAGTGACAGGGACACAGCTAACTATGGCTACACCTTC. The chain combines TRBV25-1 with TRBJ1-2, with D perhaps matching TRBD1 (6 bases). Germline V gene data show CDR1 as MGHDK and CDR2 as SYGVNS. With 3 bases removed from V and 0 bases from J, the gap between germline ends came to 11 bases. This CDR3 is 15 amino acids long.

The chain is built from TRBV4-2 and TRBJ1-1; D ambiguous. The germline CDR1 and CDR2 sequences are LGHNA and YNFKEQ. The V end was cut by 0 bases, the J end by 4 bases, with 12 bases between. The CDR3 totals 15 residues. CDR3 in DNA: TGTGCCAGCAGCCAAGATGGAGGGATAGGCACTGAAGCTTTCTTT. It yields the protein CASSQDGGIGTEAFF.

This clone has a handful of counts. J is TRBJ1-5 and V is TRBV7-2; D is perhaps TRBD1 (6 bases). Between the trimmed V and J ends, which lost 6 bases and 0 bases, there was a span of 12 bases. This CDR3 has 15 residues. Germline V gene data show CDR1 as SGHTA and CDR2 as FQGNSA. CDR3 region: CASRHDRYSNQPQHF. CDR3 nucleotide sequence: TGTGCCAGCAGGCACGACAGGTATAGCAATCAGCCCCAGCATTTT.

Comments on this clone: A much larger clone is a single base away; this may be a read error. This chain uses TRBV10-2 with TRBJ2-7; 10 bases line up with TRBD1. V lost 4 bases and J lost 4; bases outside the gene matches: 1. The CDR3 runs to 13 residues. Germline V gene data show CDR1 as WSHSY and CDR2 as SAAADI. The CDR3 nucleotides read TGCGCCAGCAGTGGGGACAGGGGTTACGAGCAGTACTTC. This sequence encodes CASSGDRGYEQYF.

The rearrangement uses TRBV7-2 and TRBJ2-1; D unresolved. The CDR3 has 15 amino acids. The germline V gene encodes CDR1 SGHTA and CDR2 FQGNSA. Trimming pared 0 bases from V and 1 base from J, leaving 7 bases between. The CDR3: CASSLAIGSYNEQFF. The CDR3, as DNA: TGTGCCAGCAGCTTAGCGATCGGTTCCTACAATGAGCAGTTCTTC.

This rearrangement joins TRBV5-1 to TRBJ2-3; tentative D call: TRBD1 (6 bases). The CDR3 runs to 15 residues. Germline CDR1 SGHRS, CDR2 YFSETQ. V lost 4 bases and J 0 bases, leaving 12 bases between the germline ends. CDR3 amino acids: CASSLRDTSTDTQYF. CDR3 nucleotides: TGCGCCAGCAGCCTCAGGGACACTAGCACAGATACGCAGTATTTT.

This chain uses TRBV9 with TRBJ2-2; D ambiguous. Per germline, CDR1 SGDLS and CDR2 YYNGEE. CDR3 length equals 15 residues. V was pared by 1 base and J by 0 bases, with 7 bases between. CDR3 sequence: CASSVYPTNTGELFF. As DNA, the CDR3 is TGTGCCAGCAGCGTATACCCTACGAACACCGGGGAGCTGTTTTTT.

This clone was seen only once. The rearrangement uses TRBV11-3 and TRBJ1-2; TRBD1 is a possible D gene (6 bases). Trimming took 2 bases from V and 7 from J, leaving 11 bases between them. Germline V gene lookup returns CDR1 SGHNT and CDR2 YENEEA. This CDR3 is built from 13 residues. The CDR3 loop reads CASSLRGGSGYTF. CDR3 coding DNA: TGTGCCAGCAGCTTACGGGGGGGCTCTGGCTACACCTTC.

V gene TRBV19 combines with J gene TRBJ2-3; D is perhaps TRBD2 (6 bases). The CDR3 has 15 residues. Looked up from germline, CDR1 is LNHDA and CDR2 is SQIVND (reference sequence). Deletions cut 3 bases from V and 0 bases from J, with 10 bases between. The CDR3: CASSMGGPSTDTQYF. CDR3 DNA sequence: TGTGCCAGTAGTATGGGAGGCCCTAGCACAGATACGCAGTATTTT.

This clone was picked up a small number of times. This same CDR3 is encoded by further DNA sequences in the sample. The CDR3: CASSQVSGSPLHF. The CDR3 region has the DNA TGTGCCAGCAGCCAAGTGTCGGGATCACCCCTCCACTTT. V gene TRBV3-1 (or the pseudogene TRBV3-2) combines with J gene TRBJ1-6; D is unresolved. CDR3 length: 13 residues. V was pared by 1 base and J by 10 bases, with 8 bases between. The germline V gene has CDR1 LGHDT and CDR2 YNNKEL (reference sequence).

The chain couples TRBV5-4 to TRBJ1-1; 9 bases match TRBD1. V was pared by 3 bases and J by 2 bases, with 2 bases of the junction left unmatched. The CDR3 covers 14 residues. The germline V gene encodes CDR1 SGHNT and CDR2 YYREEE (reference sequence). Written as DNA, the CDR3 is TGTGCCAGCAGCTGGGGACAGGGAAACACTGAAGCTTTCTTT. Translation gives CASSWGQGNTEAFF.

CDR3: CASSLGPSRSPDTQYF. The CDR3 region has the DNA TGCGCCAGCAGCTTGGGCCCTAGCAGGTCCCCAGATACGCAGTATTTT. This sequence joins TRBV5-1 and TRBJ2-3; the D gene is possibly TRBD2 (5 bases). Trimming removed 0 bases at V and 4 bases at J, with 15 bases between. This CDR3 comprises 16 residues. Germline V gene sequence: CDR1 SGHRS, CDR2 YFSETQ.

The rearrangement uses TRBV2 and TRBJ1-2, with TRBD1 as a possible D gene (6 bases). Germline V lookup: CDR1 SNHLY, CDR2 FYNNEI. CDR3 length: 13 residues. Trimming cost V 6 bases and J 7 bases, with 15 bases left between them. This chain's CDR3 is CASSGTGSGGYTF. CDR3 nucleotides: TGTGCCAGCAGCGGTACAGGGTCTGGTGGCTACACCTTC.

This clone occurred once. The rearrangement joins TRBV13 to TRBJ2-5; D not resolved. The germline V gene encodes CDR1 PRHDT and CDR2 FYEKMQ (reference sequence). The CDR3 covers 12 residues. The V gene lost 4 bases and the J gene lost 9 bases, with 12 bases spanning the gap. Here the CDR3 reads CASSSELDAQYF. The CDR3 bases are TGTGCCAGCAGCTCGGAGCTAGATGCCCAGTACTTC.

The gene calls are TRBV2 and TRBJ1-2; D is unclear. Germline CDR1 reads SNHLY; CDR2 reads FYNNEI. This CDR3 has 11 residues. The V end was cut by 7 bases, the J end by 5 bases, with 8 bases between. CDR3 coding DNA: TGTGCCAGCATGGCGGTATATGGCTACACCTTC. This sequence encodes CASMAVYGYTF.

CDR3 sequence: CAWGEGLAADTQYF. The CDR3 DNA sequence: TGTGCCTGGGGGGAAGGTCTAGCCGCAGATACGCAGTATTTT. J is TRBJ2-3 and V is TRBV30, with D maybe TRBD2 (5 bases). The CDR3 totals 14 residues. V lost 5 bases and J 4 bases, leaving 16 bases between the germline ends. In germline, CDR1 is GTSNPN, CDR2 SVGIG (reference sequence).

This clone has a handful of counts. This chain uses TRBV29-1 with TRBJ1-2, with 9 bases that match TRBD1. The CDR3 has 14 amino acids. Germline V lookup: CDR1 SQVTM, CDR2 ANQGSEA. Trimming cost V 6 bases and J 6 bases; bases outside gene matches: 11. CDR3 residues: CSVSSDRGLNGYTF. In DNA form, the CDR3 reads TGCAGCGTCTCCTCGGACAGGGGATTAAATGGCTACACCTTC.

This chain links TRBV29-1 with TRBJ2-1, with 7 bases identical to TRBD2. V shed 7 bases, J shed 4 bases, and the junction held 10 bases outside the gene matches. The CDR3 loop spans 14 amino acids. Germline V lookup: CDR1 SQVTM, CDR2 ANQGSEA. CDR3 sequence: CSGTGAGAYNEQFF. DNA of the CDR3: TGCAGCGGCACTGGGGCGGGAGCTTACAATGAGCAGTTCTTC.